This T cell receptor (beta chain) was captured by sequencing in a study of cytomegalovirus exposure and HLA in healthy donors. This PCR relied on a set of 60 Vbeta primers and 13 Jbeta primers. Here immunoSEQ multiplex PCR was the method, and the copy in TCRdb shows in-frame clones only, minus some. The sample has about 160,000 clones; 75% to 80% are singletons. Study results and limitations: Despite most TCR sequences being rare, some public TCRs occurred in many donors. Cytomegalovirus status, reportedly, was diagnosed with high specificity and sensitivity by the classifier. The study labeled 150 or so TCR beta chains cytomegalovirus-associated.

About this clone: Antigen unknown.

The CDR3 loop spans 14 amino acids. The germline V gene has CDR1 SGHRS and CDR2 YFSETQ. Trimming cost V 0 bases and J 0 bases, with 7 bases left between them. The sequencing sample was made of PBMCs. The TCR comes from a woman aged 40 to 50 in good health and CMV-seropositive. This chain uses TRBV5-1 with TRBJ2-7; maybe TRBD1 (6 bases). The CDR3 spells CASSLEDSSYEQYF. The CDR3, as DNA: TGCGCCAGCAGCTTGGAGGACAGCTCCTACGAGCAGTACTTC.